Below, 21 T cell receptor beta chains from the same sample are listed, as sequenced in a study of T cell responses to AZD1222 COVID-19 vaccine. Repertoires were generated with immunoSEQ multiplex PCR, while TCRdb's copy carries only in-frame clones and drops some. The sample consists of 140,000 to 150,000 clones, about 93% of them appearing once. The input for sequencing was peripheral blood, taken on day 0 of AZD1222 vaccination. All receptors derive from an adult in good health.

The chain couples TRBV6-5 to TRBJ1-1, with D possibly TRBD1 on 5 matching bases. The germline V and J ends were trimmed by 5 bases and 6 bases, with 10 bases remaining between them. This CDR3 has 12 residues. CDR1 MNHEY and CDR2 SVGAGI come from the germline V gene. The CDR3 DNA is TGTGCCAGCAGTCTTCGGGGGTCTGAAGCTTTCTTT. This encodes CASSLRGSEAFF.

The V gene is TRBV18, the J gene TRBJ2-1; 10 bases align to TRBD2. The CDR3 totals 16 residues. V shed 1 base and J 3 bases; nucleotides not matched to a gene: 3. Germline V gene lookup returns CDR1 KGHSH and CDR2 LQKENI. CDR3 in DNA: TGTGCCAGCTCACCACTCCTAGCGGGAGACTACAATGAGCAGTTCTTC. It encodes CASSPLLAGDYNEQFF. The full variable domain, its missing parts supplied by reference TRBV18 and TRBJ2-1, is NAGVMQNPRHLVRRRGQEARLRCSPMKGHSHVYWYRQLPEEGLKFMVYLQKENIIDESGMPKERFSAEFPKEGPSILRIQQVVRGDSAAYFCASSPLLAGDYNEQFFGPGTRLTVL.

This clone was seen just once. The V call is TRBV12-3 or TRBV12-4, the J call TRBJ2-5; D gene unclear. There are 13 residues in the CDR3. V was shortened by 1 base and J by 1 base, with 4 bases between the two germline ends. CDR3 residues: CASSLGLQETQYF. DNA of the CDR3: TGTGCCAGCAGTTTAGGCCTCCAAGAGACCCAGTACTTC.

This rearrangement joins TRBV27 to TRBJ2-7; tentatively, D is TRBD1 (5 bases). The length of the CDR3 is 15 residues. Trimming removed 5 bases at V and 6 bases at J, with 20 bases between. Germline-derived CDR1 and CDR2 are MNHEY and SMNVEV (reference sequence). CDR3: CASSPLASGATEQYF. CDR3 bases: TGTGCCAGCAGTCCTCTGGCCTCTGGGGCCACCGAGCAGTACTTC.

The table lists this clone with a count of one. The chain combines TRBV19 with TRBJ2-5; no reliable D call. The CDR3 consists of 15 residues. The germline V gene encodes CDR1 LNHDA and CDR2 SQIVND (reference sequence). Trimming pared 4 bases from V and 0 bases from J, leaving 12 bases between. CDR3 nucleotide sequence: TGTGCCAGTAGTACGCGTCCCTCGTACCAAGAGACCCAGTACTTC. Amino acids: CASSTRPSYQETQYF.

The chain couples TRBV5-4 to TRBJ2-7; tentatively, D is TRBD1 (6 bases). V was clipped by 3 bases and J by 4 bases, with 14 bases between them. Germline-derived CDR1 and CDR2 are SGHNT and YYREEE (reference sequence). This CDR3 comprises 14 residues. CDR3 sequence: CASSYPGTQYEQYF. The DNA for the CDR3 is TGTGCCAGCAGCTACCCCGGGACACAGTACGAGCAGTACTTC.

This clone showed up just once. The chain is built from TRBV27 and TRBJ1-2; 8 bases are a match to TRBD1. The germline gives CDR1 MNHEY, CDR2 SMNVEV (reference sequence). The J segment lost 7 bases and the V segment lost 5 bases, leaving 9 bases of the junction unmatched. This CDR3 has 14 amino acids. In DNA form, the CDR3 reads TGTGCCAGCAGTCCCAAACAGGGGGTGTCTGGCTACACCTTC. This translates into CASSPKQGVSGYTF.

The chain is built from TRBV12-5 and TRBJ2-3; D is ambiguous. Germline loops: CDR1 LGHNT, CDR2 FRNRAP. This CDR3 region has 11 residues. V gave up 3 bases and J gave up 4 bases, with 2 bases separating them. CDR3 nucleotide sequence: TGTGCTAGTGGTTTATCAGATACGCAGTATTTT. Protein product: CASGLSDTQYF.

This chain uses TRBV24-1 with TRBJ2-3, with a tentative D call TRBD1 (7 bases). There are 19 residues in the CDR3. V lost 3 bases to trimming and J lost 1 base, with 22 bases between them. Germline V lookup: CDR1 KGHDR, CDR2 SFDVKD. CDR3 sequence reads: CATSDPSPGGSRGTDTQYF. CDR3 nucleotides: TGTGCCACCAGTGATCCTTCGCCAGGGGGGAGTAGGGGCACAGATACGCAGTATTTT.

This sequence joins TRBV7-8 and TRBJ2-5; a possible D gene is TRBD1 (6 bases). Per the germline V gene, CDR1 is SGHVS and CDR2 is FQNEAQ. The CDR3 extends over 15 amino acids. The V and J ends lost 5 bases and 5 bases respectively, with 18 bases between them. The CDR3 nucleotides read TGTGCCAGCAGCGCGCCGCAGGGGTCTGGGGAGACCCAGTACTTC. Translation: CASSAPQGSGETQYF.

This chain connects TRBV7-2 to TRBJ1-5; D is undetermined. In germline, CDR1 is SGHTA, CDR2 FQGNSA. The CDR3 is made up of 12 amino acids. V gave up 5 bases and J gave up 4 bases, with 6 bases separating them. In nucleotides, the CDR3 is TGTGCCAGCAGCCCTCCAAATCAGCCCCAGCATTTT. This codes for CASSPPNQPQHF.

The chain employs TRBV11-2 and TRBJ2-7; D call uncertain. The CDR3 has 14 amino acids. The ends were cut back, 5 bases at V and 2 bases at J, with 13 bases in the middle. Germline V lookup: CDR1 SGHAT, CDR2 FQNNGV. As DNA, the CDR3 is TGTGCCAGCAGCCCCCCGTGGCTCCCCTACGAGCAGTACTTC. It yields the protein CASSPPWLPYEQYF.

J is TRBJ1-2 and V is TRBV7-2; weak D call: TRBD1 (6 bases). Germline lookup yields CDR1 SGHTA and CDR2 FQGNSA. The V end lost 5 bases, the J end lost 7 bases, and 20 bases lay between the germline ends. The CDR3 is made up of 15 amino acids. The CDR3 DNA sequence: TGTGCCAGCAGCGCACGGGGTACAGGGTTGGTTGGCTACACCTTC. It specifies CASSARGTGLVGYTF. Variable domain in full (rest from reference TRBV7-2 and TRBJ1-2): GAGVSQSPSNKVTEKGKDVELRCDPISGHTALYWYRQSLGQGLEFLIYFQGNSAPDKSGLPSDRFSAERTGGSVSTLTIQRTQQEDSAVYLCASSARGTGLVGYTFGSGTRLTVV.

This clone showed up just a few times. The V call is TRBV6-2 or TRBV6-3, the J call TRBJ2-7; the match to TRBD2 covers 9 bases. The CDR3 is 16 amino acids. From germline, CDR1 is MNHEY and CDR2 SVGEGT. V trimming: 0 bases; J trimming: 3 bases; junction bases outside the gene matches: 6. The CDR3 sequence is CASSYSPSGVLYEQYF. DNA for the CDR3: TGTGCCAGCAGTTACTCGCCTAGCGGGGTACTCTACGAGCAGTACTTC.

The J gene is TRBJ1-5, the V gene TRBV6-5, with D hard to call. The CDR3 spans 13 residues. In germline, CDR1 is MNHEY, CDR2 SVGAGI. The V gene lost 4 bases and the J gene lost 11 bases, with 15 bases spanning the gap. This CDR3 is CASSSSASRAQHF. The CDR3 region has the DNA TGTGCCAGCAGTTCTTCCGCGAGCCGGGCCCAGCATTTT.

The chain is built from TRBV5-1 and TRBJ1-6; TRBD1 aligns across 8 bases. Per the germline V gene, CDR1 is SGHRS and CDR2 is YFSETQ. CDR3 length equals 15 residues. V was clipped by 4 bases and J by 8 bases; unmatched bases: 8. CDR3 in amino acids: CASSPETGAHSPLHF. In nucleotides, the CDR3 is TGCGCCAGCAGCCCTGAGACAGGGGCTCATTCACCCCTCCACTTT.

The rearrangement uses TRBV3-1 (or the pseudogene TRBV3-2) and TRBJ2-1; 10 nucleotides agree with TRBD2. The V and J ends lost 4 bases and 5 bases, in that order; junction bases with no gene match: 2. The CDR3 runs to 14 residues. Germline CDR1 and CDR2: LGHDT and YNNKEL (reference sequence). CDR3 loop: CASSPGLANNEQFF. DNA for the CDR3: TGTGCCAGCAGCCCGGGACTAGCGAACAATGAGCAGTTCTTC.

CDR3 residues: CASRGQGAFVDEQYF. CDR3 DNA: TGTGCCAGCAGAGGACAGGGGGCTTTCGTCGACGAGCAGTACTTC. The rearrangement joins TRBV2 to TRBJ2-7, with 11 bases fitting TRBD1. Germline assignment: CDR1 SNHLY and CDR2 FYNNEI. The CDR3 sequence is 15 residues long. The V and J ends lost 6 bases and 5 bases, in that order; junction bases with no gene match: 9.

As DNA, the CDR3 is TGTGCCAGCAGCCGAACCGGGACTAGCGGGAGACCTCGGCCTGGGGCCAACGTCCTGACTTTC. Amino acids: CASSRTGTSGRPRPGANVLTF. The chain recombines TRBV6-6 with TRBJ2-6; TRBD2 matches at 14 bases. Germline CDR1 and CDR2: MNHNY and SVGAGI (reference sequence). V was clipped by 6 bases and J by 2 bases; unmatched bases: 15. CDR3 length: 21 amino acids.

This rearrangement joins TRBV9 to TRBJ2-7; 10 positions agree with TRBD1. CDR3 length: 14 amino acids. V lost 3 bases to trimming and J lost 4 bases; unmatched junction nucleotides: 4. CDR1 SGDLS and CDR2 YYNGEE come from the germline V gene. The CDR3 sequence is CASSAGQGVYEQYF. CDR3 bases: TGTGCCAGCAGCGCCGGACAGGGGGTATACGAGCAGTACTTC.

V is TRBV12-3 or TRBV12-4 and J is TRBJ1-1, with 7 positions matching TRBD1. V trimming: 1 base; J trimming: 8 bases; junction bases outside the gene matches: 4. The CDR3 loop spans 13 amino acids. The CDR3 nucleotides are TGTGCCAGCAGTTTAGACGGACAGGCGGAAGCTTTCTTT. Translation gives CASSLDGQAEAFF.